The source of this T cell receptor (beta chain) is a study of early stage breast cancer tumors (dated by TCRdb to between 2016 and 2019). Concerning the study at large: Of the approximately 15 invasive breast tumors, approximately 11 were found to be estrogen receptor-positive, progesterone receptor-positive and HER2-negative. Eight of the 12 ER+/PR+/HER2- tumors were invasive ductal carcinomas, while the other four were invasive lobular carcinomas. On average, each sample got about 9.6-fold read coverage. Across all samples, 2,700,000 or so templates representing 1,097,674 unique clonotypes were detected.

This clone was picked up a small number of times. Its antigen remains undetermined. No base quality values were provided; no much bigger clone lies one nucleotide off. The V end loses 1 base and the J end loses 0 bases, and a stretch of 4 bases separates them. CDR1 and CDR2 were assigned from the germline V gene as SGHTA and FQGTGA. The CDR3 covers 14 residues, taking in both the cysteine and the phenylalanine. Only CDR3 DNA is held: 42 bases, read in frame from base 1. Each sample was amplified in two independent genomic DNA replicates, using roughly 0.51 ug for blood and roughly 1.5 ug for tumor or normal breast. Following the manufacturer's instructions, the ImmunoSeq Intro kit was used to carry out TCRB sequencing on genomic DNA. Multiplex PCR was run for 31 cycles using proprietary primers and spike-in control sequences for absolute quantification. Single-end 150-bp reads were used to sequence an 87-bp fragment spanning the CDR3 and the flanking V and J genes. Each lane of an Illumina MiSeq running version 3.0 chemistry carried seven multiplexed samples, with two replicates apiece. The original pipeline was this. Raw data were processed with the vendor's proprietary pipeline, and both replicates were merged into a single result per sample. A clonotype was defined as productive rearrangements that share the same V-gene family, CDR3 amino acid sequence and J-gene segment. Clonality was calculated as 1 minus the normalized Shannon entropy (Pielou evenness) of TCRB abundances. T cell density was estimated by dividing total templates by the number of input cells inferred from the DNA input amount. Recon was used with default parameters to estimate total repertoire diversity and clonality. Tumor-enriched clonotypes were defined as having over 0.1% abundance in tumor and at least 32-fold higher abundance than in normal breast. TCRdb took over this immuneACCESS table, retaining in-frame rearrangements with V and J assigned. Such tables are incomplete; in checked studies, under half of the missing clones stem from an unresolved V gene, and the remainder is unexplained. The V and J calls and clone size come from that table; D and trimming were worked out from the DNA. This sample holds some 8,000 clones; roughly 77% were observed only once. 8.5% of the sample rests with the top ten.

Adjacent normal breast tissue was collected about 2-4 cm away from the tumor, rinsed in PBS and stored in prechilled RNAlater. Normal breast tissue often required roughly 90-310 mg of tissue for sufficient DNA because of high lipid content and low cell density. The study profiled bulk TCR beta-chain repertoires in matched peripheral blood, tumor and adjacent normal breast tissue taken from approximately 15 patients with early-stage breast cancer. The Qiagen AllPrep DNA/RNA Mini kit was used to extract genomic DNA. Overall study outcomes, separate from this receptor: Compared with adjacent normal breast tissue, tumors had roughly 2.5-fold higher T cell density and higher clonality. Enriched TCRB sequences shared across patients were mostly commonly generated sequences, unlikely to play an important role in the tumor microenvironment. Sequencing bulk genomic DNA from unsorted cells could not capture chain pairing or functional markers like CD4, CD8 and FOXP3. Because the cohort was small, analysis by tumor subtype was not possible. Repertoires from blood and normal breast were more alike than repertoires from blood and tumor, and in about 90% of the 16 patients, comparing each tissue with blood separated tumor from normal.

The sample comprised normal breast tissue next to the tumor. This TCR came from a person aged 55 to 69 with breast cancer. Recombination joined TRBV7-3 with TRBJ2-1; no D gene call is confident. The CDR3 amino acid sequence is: CASSLMASYNEQFF. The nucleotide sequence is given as TGTGCCAGCAGCTTAATGGCCTCCTACAATGAGCAGTTCTTC.